Detailed here is one TCR beta chain. It has no known antigen specificity. The sample holds no much larger clone one base away, and base qualities are not on file. This record belongs to a study of blood T cells in healthy people across ages (dated by TCRdb to 2015 to 2017). Turning to the overall study: In model experiments, template switching captured roughly one uniquely barcoded TCR beta cDNA molecule for every two T cells. To avoid experimental bias, donors of different ages were distributed randomly across sequencing lanes. The donors were split into four age groups: young (average around 15 years), middle-aged (over 35), aged (approximately 60) and long-lived (82). Using deep sequencing normalized with unique cDNA molecular identifiers, the study measured how TCR beta repertoire diversity changes with age. For two donors (one aged 18 to 30 and one aged 80 or older), the study analyzed two additional independent replicas of 1 million unique cDNA reads from the same blood draw.

The study at large found these results: Estimates of total diversity based on one million sequenced T cells were considered lower bounds and underestimates. Because donor CMV infection status was unknown, age-related changes in expanded clonotypes were potentially confounded. Observed TCR beta diversity per million T cells fell roughly linearly with age, and a significant reduction was already apparent by age about 36. Bulk unsorted PBMC profiling prevented conclusive comparison of naive and antigen-experienced compartments. Compared with the aged group, more naive CD4+ T cells, fewer expanded clones and increased TCR diversity were shown by the long-lived group, suggesting age selection. A strong correlation was found between observed TCR beta diversity and the percentage of naive T cells measured by flow cytometry.

Preparation of the library involved 5' RACE. For sequencing, an Illumina HiSeq 2500 was employed. A second PCR of roughly 7 to 12 cycles was run with a J-beta primer mix and a sample-barcoded 5' primer. A unique molecular identifier was introduced onto each TCR beta cDNA molecule by a template-switch 5' adaptor carrying 12 random nucleotides. Each sample yielded at least 3 million CDR3-containing paired-end reads. All of the RNA was converted into first-strand cDNA using the Mint cDNA synthesis kit, with a TRBC-specific oligonucleotide serving as the primer. All cDNA was treated with uracil-DNA glycosylase and then went through a first 18-cycle PCR with the universal primers M1SS and BC2_uni_R. In the authors' own workflow: Normalization of each sample was performed by random selection of 1 million high-quality reads, each carrying a distinct molecular identifier. Instead of being binned into consensus sequences, reads that shared molecular identifiers were thrown out. MiTCR, run with a Q25 quality threshold and the strictest error-elimination algorithm, handled CDR3 identification, clonotype clustering and error correction. A nonparametric unseen species model with Euler transformation was used to estimate lower-bound total TCR beta diversity. TCRdb handled the public reads itself, with Q25 trimming in fastp and clone calling in MiXCR, and kept productive beta chains. Rows with one shared CDR3 protein collapse into an entry with the most common genes and DNA. The V and J calls, along with clone size, are taken from TCRdb and not from the paper's own processing. The sample has about 1.1 million distinct CDR3 sequences on record, around two fifths of them singletons. Roughly 14% of the sample is held by the ten biggest clonotypes.

Donors were roughly 40 systemically healthy Caucasian individuals from Russia aged roughly 6 to 95 years. Each donor gave 8 to 10 milliliters of peripheral blood, collected into EDTA-treated Vacutainer tubes. Ficoll-Paque density-gradient centrifugation was used to isolate PBMCs, with at least 6.5 million per sample. Trizol reagent was used to extract total RNA from PBMCs, with at least 5.5 micrograms per sample. Naive CD45RAhigh/CD27high T cell percentages were measured by flow cytometry on a PBMC aliquot from every donor. Based on the germline V gene, the CDR1 and CDR2 sequences are SNHLY and FYNNEI. V and J are truncated by 7 bases and 7 bases respectively, leaving an intervening sequence of 20 bases. The CDR3 holds 15 amino acids from the cysteine to the phenylalanine. Of all the DNA, just the CDR3 is kept, 45 bases in frame from base 1.

The sequenced sample consisted of blood. The TCR was taken from a man aged 18-30 years in good health. Rearrangement joined TRBV2 to TRBJ1-5, with TRBD1 perhaps the D gene, on 6 matching bases. The DNA sequence follows: TGTGCCAGCAACCTAGCAGGGGCCGGAGGGCAGCCCCAGCATTTT. Its protein is CASNLAGAGGQPQHF.